Below, 2 T cell receptor beta chains from the same sample are listed, as sequenced in a study of identical twins. TCRdb ran MiXCR on the 5' RACE reads and lists one entry per CDR3 protein. The profile covers some 600,000 distinct CDR3 sequences, with less than 9% appearing a single time and 1.5% to 2% taken by the ten largest. This sample also appeared in a second study, on yellow fever vaccine responses in identical twins.

What was sequenced was PBMCs. These receptors all stem from a woman younger than 30 in good health.

The chain joins TRBV20-1 to TRBJ2-5, with a weak D call TRBD1 (6 bases). The ends were cut back, 4 bases at V and 1 base at J, with 16 bases in the middle. The CDR3 length is 15 residues. In germline, CDR1 is DFQATT, CDR2 SNEGSKA (reference sequence). CDR3 nucleotide sequence: TGCAGTGCTATCGACAGGTTAGGGCCCCAAGAGACCCAGTACTTC. The encoded protein is CSAIDRLGPQETQYF.

Points on this clonotype: This CDR3 fails to terminate in the conserved phenylalanine or tryptophan, so it likely reflects a read error. The gene calls are TRBV6-1 and TRBJ2-3, with TRBD2 identical over 9 bases. There are 15 residues in the CDR3. V was clipped by 6 bases and J by 2 bases; unmatched bases: 6. Looked up from germline, CDR1 is MNHNS and CDR2 is SASEGT. CDR3 residues: CASSRLAGNTDTQYL. Written as DNA, the CDR3 is TGTGCCAGCAGCAGGCTAGCGGGGAACACAGATACGCAGTATTTG.